This paragraph covers one T cell receptor beta chain sequence. Its antigen remains unknown. The junction does not match germline at one end; this may be a read error. With listed TCR primers and previously described methods, bulk TCR libraries were prepared. TCRdb re-derived calls from the PCR reads in MiXCR, one entry per CDR3 protein. The table records over 550,000 distinct CDR3 sequences, about 25% of them present only once. This entry is derived from a study of molecular identifiers for immune sequencing clone quantification. Sorted cells numbering roughly 18,000 to 1,000,000, with 10%, 30% or 50% RNA, yielded the naive CD8 libraries. Naive CD8 T cells were sorted as CD8+CD4-CCR7+CD45RA+. Overall study findings and caveats: More than 98% of effector molecules, versus under 1% of naive-cell molecules, belonged to clones above 20 RNA copies.

The CDR3 length is 14 residues. CDR1 and CDR2 from the germline V gene are SGHTA and FQGNSA. Source material: naive CD8+ T cells from blood, with Jurkat cell RNA spiked in. Noted subset: FACS-sorted CD8+CD4-CCR7+CD45RA+ naive T cells. The TCR originated in a human donor in good health. Some libraries in this study had Jurkat cell RNA spiked in. The genes are TRBV7-2 and TRBJ2-7, with TRBD2 as a possible D gene (6 bases). CDR3 region: CASNLATGAYEQYF. For the CDR3, the DNA is TGTGCCAGCAACTTAGCTACGGGAGCCTACGAGCAGTACTTC. The full variable domain, with the rest looked up from reference TRBV7-2 and TRBJ2-7, is GAGVSQSPSNKVTEKGKDVELRCDPISGHTALYWYRQSLGQGLEFLIYFQGNSAPDKSGLPSDRFSAERTGGSVSTLTIQRTQQEDSAVYLCASNLATGAYEQYFGPGTRLTVT.